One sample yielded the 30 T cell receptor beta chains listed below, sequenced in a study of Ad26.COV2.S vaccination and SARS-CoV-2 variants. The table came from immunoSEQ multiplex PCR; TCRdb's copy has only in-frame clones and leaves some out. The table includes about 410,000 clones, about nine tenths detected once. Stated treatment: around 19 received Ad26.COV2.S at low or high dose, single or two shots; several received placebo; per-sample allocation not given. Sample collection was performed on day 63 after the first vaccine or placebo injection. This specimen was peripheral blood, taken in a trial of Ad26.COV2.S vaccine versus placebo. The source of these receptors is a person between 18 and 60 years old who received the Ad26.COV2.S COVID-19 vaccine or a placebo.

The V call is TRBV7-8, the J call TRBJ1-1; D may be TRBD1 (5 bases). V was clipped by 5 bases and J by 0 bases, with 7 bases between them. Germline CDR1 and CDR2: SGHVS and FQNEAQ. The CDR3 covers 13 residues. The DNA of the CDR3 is TGTGCCAGCAGCCGGACATTGAACACTGAAGCTTTCTTT. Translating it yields CASSRTLNTEAFF.

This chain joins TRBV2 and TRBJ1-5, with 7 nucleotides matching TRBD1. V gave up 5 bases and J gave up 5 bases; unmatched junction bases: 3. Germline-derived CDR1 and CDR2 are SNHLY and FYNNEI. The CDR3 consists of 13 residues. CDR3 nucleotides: TGTGCCAGCAGTAGAGACAGGGATCAGCCCCAGCATTTT. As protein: CASSRDRDQPQHF. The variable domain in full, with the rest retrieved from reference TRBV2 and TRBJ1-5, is EPEVTQTPSHQVTQMGQEVILRCVPISNHLYFYWYRQILGQKVEFLVSFYNNEISEKSEIFDDQFSVERPDGSNFTLKIRSTKLEDSAMYFCASSRDRDQPQHFGDGTRLSIL.

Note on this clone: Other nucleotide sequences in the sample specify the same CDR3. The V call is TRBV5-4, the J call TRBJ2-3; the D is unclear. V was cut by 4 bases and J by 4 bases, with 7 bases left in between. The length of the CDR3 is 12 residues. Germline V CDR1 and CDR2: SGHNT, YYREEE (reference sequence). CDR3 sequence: CASSLDADTQYF. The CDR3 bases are TGTGCCAGCAGCCTGGATGCAGATACGCAGTATTTT.

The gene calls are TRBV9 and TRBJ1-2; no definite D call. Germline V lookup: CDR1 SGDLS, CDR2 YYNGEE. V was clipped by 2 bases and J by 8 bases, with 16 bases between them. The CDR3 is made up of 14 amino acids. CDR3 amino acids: CASSVGNGLEGYTF. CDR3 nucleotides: TGTGCCAGCAGCGTGGGGAACGGATTAGAAGGCTACACCTTC.

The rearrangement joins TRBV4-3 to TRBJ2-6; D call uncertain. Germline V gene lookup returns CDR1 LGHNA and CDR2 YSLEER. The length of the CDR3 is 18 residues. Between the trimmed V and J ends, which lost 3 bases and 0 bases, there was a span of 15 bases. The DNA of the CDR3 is TGCGCCAGCAGCCACCGCCAGGATTTACTCTCTGGGGCCAACGTCCTGACTTTC. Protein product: CASSHRQDLLSGANVLTF.

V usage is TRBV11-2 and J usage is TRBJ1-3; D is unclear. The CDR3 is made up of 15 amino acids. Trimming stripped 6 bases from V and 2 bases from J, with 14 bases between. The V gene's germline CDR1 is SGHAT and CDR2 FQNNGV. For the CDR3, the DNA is TGTGCCAGCAGGGCACTACTTGGCCCTGGAAACACCATATATTTT. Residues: CASRALLGPGNTIYF.

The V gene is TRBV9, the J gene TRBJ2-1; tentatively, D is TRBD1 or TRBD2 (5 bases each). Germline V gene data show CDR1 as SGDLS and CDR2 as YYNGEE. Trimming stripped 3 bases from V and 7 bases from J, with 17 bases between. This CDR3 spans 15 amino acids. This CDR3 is CASSEDGFGANEQFF. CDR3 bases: TGTGCCAGCAGCGAGGACGGATTCGGGGCGAATGAGCAGTTCTTC.

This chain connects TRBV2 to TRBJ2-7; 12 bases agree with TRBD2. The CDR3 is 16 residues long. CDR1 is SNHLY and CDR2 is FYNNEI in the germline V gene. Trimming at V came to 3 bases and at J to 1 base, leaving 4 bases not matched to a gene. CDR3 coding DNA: TGTGCCAGCAGTGACCACACTAGCGGGGGGTCCTACGAGCAGTACTTC. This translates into CASSDHTSGGSYEQYF.

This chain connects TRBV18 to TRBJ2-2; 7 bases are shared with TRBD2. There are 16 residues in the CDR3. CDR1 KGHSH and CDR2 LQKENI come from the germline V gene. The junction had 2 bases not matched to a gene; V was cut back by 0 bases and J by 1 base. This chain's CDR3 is CASSPPLAKNTGELFF. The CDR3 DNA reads TGTGCCAGCTCACCACCACTAGCGAAGAACACCGGGGAGCTGTTTTTT. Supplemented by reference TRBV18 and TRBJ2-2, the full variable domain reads NAGVMQNPRHLVRRRGQEARLRCSPMKGHSHVYWYRQLPEEGLKFMVYLQKENIIDESGMPKERFSAEFPKEGPSILRIQQVVRGDSAAYFCASSPPLAKNTGELFFGEGSRLTVL.

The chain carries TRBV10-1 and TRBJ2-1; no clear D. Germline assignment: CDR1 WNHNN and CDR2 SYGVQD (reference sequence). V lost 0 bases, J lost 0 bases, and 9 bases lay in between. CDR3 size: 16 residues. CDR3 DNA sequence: TGCGCCAGCAGTGAGTCGTCAAGGAGCTCCTACAATGAGCAGTTCTTC. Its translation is CASSESSRSSYNEQFF.

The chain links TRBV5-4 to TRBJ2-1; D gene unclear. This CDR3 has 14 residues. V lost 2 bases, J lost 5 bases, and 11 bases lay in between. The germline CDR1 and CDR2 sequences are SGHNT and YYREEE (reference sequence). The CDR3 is CASSFQDGHNEQFF. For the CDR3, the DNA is TGTGCCAGCAGCTTTCAGGACGGTCACAATGAGCAGTTCTTC.

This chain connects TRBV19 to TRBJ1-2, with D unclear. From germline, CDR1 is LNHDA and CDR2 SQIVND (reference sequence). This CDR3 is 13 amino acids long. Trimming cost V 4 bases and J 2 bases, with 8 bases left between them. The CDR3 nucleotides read TGTGCCAGTAGTAAGACACACAACTATGGCTACACCTTC. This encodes CASSKTHNYGYTF.

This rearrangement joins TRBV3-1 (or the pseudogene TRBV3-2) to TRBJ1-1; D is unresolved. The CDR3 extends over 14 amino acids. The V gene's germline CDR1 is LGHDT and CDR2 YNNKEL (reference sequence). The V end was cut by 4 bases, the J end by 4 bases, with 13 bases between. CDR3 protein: CASSLETGITEAFF. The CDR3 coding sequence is TGTGCCAGCAGCCTCGAAACGGGAATCACTGAAGCTTTCTTT.

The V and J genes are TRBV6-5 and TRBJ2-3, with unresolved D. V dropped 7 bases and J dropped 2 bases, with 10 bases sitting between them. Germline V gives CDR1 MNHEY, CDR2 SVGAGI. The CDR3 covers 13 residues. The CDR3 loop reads CASKGLSTDTQYF. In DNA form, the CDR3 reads TGTGCCAGCAAGGGCCTTTCCACAGATACGCAGTATTTT.

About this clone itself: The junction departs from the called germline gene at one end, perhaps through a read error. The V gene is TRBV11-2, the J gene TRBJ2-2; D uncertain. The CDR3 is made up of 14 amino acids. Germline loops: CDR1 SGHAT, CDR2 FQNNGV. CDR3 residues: CASSLDTNTGELFF. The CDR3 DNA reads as TGTGCCAGCAGCCTAGACACCAACACCGGGGAGCTGTTTTTT.

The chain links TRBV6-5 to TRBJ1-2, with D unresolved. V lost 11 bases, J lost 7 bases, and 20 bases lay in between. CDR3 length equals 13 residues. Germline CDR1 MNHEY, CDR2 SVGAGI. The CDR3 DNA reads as TGTGCCTCGGCGGCACCGGGAACGCTTGGCTACACCTTC. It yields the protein CASAAPGTLGYTF.

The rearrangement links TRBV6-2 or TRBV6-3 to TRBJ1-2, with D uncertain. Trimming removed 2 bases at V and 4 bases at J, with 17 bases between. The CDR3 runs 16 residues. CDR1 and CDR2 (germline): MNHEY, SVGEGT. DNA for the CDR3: TGTGCCAGCAGTTACGGGCAGCCGCGGGAGGTCTATGGCTACACCTTC. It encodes CASSYGQPREVYGYTF.

Here the CDR3 reads CASSLLGEKLFF. The CDR3, as DNA: TGTGCCAGCAGCTTACTCGGGGAAAAACTGTTTTTT. This sequence joins TRBV7-9 and TRBJ1-4; D not certain. The CDR3 is 12 residues long. V lost 2 bases, J lost 8 bases, and 6 bases lay in between. Germline-derived CDR1 and CDR2 are SEHNR and FQNEAQ (reference sequence).

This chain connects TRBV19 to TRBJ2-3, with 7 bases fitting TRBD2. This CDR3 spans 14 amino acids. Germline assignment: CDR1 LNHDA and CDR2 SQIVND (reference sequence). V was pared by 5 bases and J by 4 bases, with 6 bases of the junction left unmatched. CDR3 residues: CASSQRGRPDTQYF. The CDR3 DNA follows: TGTGCCAGTAGTCAGCGGGGACGTCCAGATACGCAGTATTTT.

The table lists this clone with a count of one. CDR3 sequence reads: CASSGNREVITF. Written as DNA, the CDR3 is TGCGCCAGCAGCGGAAACAGGGAAGTAATCACCTTC. This chain uses TRBV5-1 with TRBJ1-2; possible D gene TRBD1, 6 bases. CDR1 SGHRS and CDR2 YFSETQ come from the germline V gene. Trimming took 4 bases from V and 13 from J, leaving 17 bases between them. This CDR3 region has 12 residues.

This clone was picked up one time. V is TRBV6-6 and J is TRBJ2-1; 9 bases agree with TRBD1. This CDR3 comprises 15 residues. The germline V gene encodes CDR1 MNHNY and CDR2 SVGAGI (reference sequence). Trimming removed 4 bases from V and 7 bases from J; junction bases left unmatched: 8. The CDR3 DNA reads TGTGCCAGCAGTTCCCGGACAGGGGATTTAAATGAGCAGTTCTTC. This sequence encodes CASSSRTGDLNEQFF.

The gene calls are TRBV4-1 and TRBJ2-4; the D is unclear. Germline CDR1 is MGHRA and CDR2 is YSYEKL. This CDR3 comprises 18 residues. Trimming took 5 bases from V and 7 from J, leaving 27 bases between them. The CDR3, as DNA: TGCGCCAGCAGCTACACTCCAGCCGCCGGAGTAGATTCTAACATTCAGTACTTC. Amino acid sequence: CASSYTPAAGVDSNIQYF.

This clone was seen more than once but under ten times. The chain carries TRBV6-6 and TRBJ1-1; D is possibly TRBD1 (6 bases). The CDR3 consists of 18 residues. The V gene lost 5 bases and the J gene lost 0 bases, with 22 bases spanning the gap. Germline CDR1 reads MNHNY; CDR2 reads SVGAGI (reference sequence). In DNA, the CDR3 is TGTGCCAGCAGTCCCACTGACAGGACTCTCCTTTTGAACACTGAAGCTTTCTTT. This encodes CASSPTDRTLLLNTEAFF.

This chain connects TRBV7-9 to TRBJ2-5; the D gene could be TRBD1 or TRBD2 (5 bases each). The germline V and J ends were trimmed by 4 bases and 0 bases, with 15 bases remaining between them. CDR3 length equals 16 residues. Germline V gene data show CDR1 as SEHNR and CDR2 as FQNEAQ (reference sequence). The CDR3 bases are TGTGCCAGCAGCTCGACCCGGGACGGCTACCAAGAGACCCAGTACTTC. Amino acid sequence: CASSSTRDGYQETQYF.

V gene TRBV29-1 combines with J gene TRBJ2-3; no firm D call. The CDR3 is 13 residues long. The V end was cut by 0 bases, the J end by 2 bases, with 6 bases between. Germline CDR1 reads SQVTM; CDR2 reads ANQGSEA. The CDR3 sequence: CSVEEVNTDTQYF. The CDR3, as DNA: TGCAGCGTTGAAGAAGTAAACACAGATACGCAGTATTTT.

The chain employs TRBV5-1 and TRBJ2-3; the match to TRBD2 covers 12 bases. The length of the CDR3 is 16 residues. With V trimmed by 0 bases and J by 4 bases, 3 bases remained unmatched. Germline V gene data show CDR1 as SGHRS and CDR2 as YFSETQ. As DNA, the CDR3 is TGCGCCAGCAGCTTGGCTGCTAGCGGGGGGGCAGATACGCAGTATTTT. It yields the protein CASSLAASGGADTQYF.

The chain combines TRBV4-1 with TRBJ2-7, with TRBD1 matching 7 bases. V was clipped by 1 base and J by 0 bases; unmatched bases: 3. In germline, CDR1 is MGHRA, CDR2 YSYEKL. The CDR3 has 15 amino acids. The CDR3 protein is CASSQGRGSSYEQYF. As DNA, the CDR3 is TGCGCCAGCAGCCAAGGCAGGGGGAGCTCCTACGAGCAGTACTTC.

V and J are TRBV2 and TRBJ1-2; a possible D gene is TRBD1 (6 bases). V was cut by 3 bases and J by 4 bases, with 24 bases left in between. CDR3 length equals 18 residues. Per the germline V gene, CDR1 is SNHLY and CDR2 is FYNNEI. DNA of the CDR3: TGTGCCAGCAGTGACCGAAATTCCCAGGGGCCGCGGGGCTATGGCTACACCTTC. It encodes CASSDRNSQGPRGYGYTF. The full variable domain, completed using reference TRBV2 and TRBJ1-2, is EPEVTQTPSHQVTQMGQEVILRCVPISNHLYFYWYRQILGQKVEFLVSFYNNEISEKSEIFDDQFSVERPDGSNFTLKIRSTKLEDSAMYFCASSDRNSQGPRGYGYTFGSGTRLTVV.

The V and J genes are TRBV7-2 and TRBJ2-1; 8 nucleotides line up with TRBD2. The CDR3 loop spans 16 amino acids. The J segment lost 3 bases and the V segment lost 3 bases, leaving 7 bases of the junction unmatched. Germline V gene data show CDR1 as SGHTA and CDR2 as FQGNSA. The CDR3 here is CASSFTSGSHYNEQFF. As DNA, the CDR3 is TGTGCCAGCAGCTTTACTAGCGGATCACACTACAATGAGCAGTTCTTC.

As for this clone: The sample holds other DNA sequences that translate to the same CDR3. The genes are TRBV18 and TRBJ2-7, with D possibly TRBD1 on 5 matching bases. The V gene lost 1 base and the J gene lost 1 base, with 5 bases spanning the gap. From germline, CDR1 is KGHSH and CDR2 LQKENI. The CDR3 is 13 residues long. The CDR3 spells CASSPQGSYEQYF. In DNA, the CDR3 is TGTGCCAGCTCACCACAGGGGTCCTACGAGCAGTACTTC.